This TCR beta chain is drawn from a study of blood T cell repertoires in COVID-19. This CDR3 is 15 amino acids long. Trimming at V came to 5 bases and at J to 3 bases, leaving 7 bases not matched to a gene. Germline V gene sequence: CDR1 MNHEY, CDR2 SVGAGI. Recruitment covered roughly 22 US areas and drew participants whose ages spanned roughly 18 to 90 years. Categorization into cohorts depended on clinical history that participants reported. A case of COVID-19 had been met by exposed participants within 2 weeks before study entry. Per the authors' pipeline: Researchers report that nucleated cell counts were estimated from reference gene primer amplification. Sequencing used immunoSEQ multiplex PCR; TCRdb keeps in-frame clones, though not all of them. V, J and clone size are taken as reported in that table, and D and trimming were inferred from the DNA itself. The data contain a few hundred thousand clones, roughly 81% of them seen just once; the ten biggest clones take up around 6.3%.

Sequencing used PBMCs or T cells enriched from blood (not recorded which). J is TRBJ2-5 and V is TRBV6-5, with 9 bases identical to TRBD1. The sequence derives from a woman in her forties or fifties who had been exposed to COVID-19. The CDR3 loop is CASSPPGQGKETQYF. CDR3 DNA sequence: TGTGCCAGCAGTCCCCCGGGACAGGGCAAAGAGACCCAGTACTTC.